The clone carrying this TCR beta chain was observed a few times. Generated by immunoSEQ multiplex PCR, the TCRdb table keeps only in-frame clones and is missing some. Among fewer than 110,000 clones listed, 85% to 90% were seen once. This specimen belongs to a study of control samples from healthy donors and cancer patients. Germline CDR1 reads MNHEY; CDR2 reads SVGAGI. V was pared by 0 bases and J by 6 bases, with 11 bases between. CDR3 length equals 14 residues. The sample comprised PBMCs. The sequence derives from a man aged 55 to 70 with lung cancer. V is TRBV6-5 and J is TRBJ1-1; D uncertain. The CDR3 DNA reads TGTGCCAGCAGTTACTCCGTCCTACGGCCTGAAGCTTTCTTT. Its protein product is CASSYSVLRPEAFF.